Following are 17 T cell receptor beta chains from one sample sequenced in a study of Graves' ophthalmopathy and Graves' hyperthyroidism. TCR beta CDR3 regions were amplified from RNA transcripts. RT-PCR with HTBI primers came first, then second-round multiplex PCR. TCRdb itself ran the multiplex PCR reads through MiXCR, one entry per CDR3 protein. This table holds 900,000 to 1,200,000 distinct CDR3 sequences, 36% found once. The specimen sequenced was peripheral blood or thyroid tissue (not recorded which). The receptors were sampled from an adult man with Graves' hyperthyroidism.

The rearrangement joins TRBV20-1 to TRBJ1-3; the match to TRBD1 covers 7 bases. Trimming cost V 2 bases and J 2 bases; bases outside gene matches: 3. The CDR3 loop spans 14 amino acids. CDR1 and CDR2 (germline): DFQATT, SNEGSKA (reference sequence). The CDR3 protein is CSARQGDTGNTIYF. In DNA, the CDR3 is TGCAGTGCTAGACAGGGGGACACTGGAAACACCATATATTTT.

The table lists this clonotype with a few counts. The genes are TRBV19 and TRBJ2-7, with D possibly being TRBD1 (6 bases). CDR1 and CDR2 from the germline V gene are LNHDA and SQIVND (reference sequence). The CDR3 consists of 16 residues. Trimming stripped 4 bases from V and 3 bases from J, with 19 bases between. The CDR3 spells CASSTTGRRAFYEQYF. Here the CDR3 DNA reads TGTGCCAGTAGTACAACAGGGAGAAGAGCATTCTACGAGCAGTACTTC.

The genes are TRBV10-2 and TRBJ1-2; D gene unclear. Germline V gives CDR1 WSHSY, CDR2 SAAADI. V shed 4 bases and J shed 4 bases, with 13 bases lying between them. The CDR3 has 14 residues. The CDR3 region is CASSAGLTAYGYTF. The CDR3 nucleotides read TGCGCCAGCAGTGCCGGCCTGACTGCCTATGGCTACACCTTC.

The CDR3 sequence is CSVQLGLAGAYEQYF. The DNA for the CDR3 is TGCAGCGTGCAACTGGGACTAGCGGGAGCCTACGAGCAGTACTTC. The chain couples TRBV29-1 to TRBJ2-7; 14 nucleotides line up with TRBD2. Trimming removed 6 bases from V and 2 bases from J; junction bases left unmatched: 6. CDR1 is SQVTM, CDR2 ANQGSEA, per germline. The CDR3 consists of 15 residues.

This clonotype was seen ten or more times. The chain uses TRBV24-1 and TRBJ1-2, with TRBD1 as a possible D gene (5 bases). Germline CDR1 reads KGHDR; CDR2 reads SFDVKD. CDR3 length equals 15 residues. Between the trimmed V and J ends, which lost 3 bases and 3 bases, there was a span of 13 bases. The CDR3 sequence: CATSDGLTDDYGYTF. For the CDR3, the DNA is TGTGCCACCAGTGATGGGCTGACAGATGACTATGGCTACACCTTC.

The rearrangement joins TRBV7-3 to TRBJ2-2, with D perhaps TRBD1 or TRBD2 (6 bases each). The CDR3 length is 16 residues. Germline loops: CDR1 SGHTA, CDR2 FQGTGA. V lost 4 bases and J lost 9, with 21 bases in between. The CDR3 reads CASSSGAGMILRELFF. The CDR3 DNA reads TGTGCCAGCAGCTCGGGGGCAGGGATGATTCTACGGGAGCTGTTTTTT.

V is TRBV20-1 and J is TRBJ2-7; no clear D. CDR1 and CDR2 (germline): DFQATT, SNEGSKA (reference sequence). CDR3 size: 9 residues. V was pared by 4 bases and J by 10 bases, with 8 bases between. CDR3 in DNA: TGCAGTGCTACCCGCGGACAGTACTTC. It codes for CSATRGQYF.

This clonotype was recorded many times. The CDR3 is CASSEDRGLVYSETQYF. The CDR3 DNA follows: TGTGCCAGCAGTGAGGACAGGGGGCTTGTTTATAGCGAGACCCAGTACTTC. The chain has TRBV2 and TRBJ2-5; 11 nucleotides agree with TRBD1. The CDR3 is 17 amino acids. Trimming took 3 bases from V and 5 from J; bases not matched to a gene: 11. CDR1 and CDR2 (germline): SNHLY, FYNNEI.

Comments on this clonotype: Germline and junction disagree at one end, which may indicate a read error. The chain carries TRBV7-8 and TRBJ2-7; D may be TRBD2 (6 bases). In germline, CDR1 is SGHVS, CDR2 FQNEAQ. The CDR3 extends over 13 amino acids. The DNA for the CDR3 is TGCGCCAGCAGCCCCCGTCAGGACTACGGGCAGTACTTC. Its protein is CASSPRQDYGQYF.

With regard to this clonotype: This could be a read error, since a much larger clone is one nucleotide away. The genes are TRBV12-3 or TRBV12-4 and TRBJ2-6; perhaps TRBD1 as D (5 bases). V shed 5 bases and J shed 8 bases, with 16 bases lying between them. The CDR3 has 15 residues. CDR3 nucleotide sequence: TGTGCCAGCAGTGCTAATTGGGCAGGGACCAACGTCCTGACTTTC. Translating it yields CASSANWAGTNVLTF.

In this sample, this clonotype turned up many times. The V and J genes are TRBV6-5 and TRBJ2-5; no clear D. Between the trimmed V and J ends, which lost 0 bases and 3 bases, there was a span of 5 bases. The germline V gene has CDR1 MNHEY and CDR2 SVGAGI. The CDR3 runs 13 residues. The DNA for the CDR3 is TGTGCCAGCAGTTACTCAGGAAAAGAGACCCAGTACTTC. This gives the protein CASSYSGKETQYF.

Comments on this clonotype: A much larger clone differs by one base, so this may be a read error. The J gene is TRBJ2-7, the V gene TRBV10-3, with TRBD1 identical over 11 bases. Trimming cost V 3 bases and J 3 bases; bases outside gene matches: 7. CDR3 length: 16 residues. The V gene's germline CDR1 is ENHRY and CDR2 SYGVKD. The CDR3 reads CAISDTGTGGFYEQYF. CDR3 DNA: TGTGCCATCAGTGACACCGGGACAGGGGGATTCTACGAGCAGTACTTC.

The chain employs TRBV5-1 and TRBJ1-2, with TRBD1 matching 7 bases. CDR1 and CDR2 (germline): SGHRS, YFSETQ. The CDR3 extends over 15 amino acids. Losses at the gene ends were 4 bases for V and 6 bases for J; bases not matched to a gene: 12. DNA for the CDR3: TGCGCCAGCAGCGTTTACCTTGGTACAGGGGATGGCTACACCTTC. It translates to CASSVYLGTGDGYTF.

As for this clonotype: It may be a read error: a sequence one base away is much more abundant. The chain combines TRBV7-9 with TRBJ2-5; D perhaps matches TRBD1 (7 bases). CDR1 is SEHNR, CDR2 FQNEAQ, per germline (reference sequence). This CDR3 spans 17 amino acids. V dropped 2 bases and J dropped 5 bases, with 21 bases sitting between them. The CDR3 DNA sequence: TGTGCCAGCAGCTTACCTAGGGGGCGGGGAACGAGTGAGACCCAGTACTTC. Translating it yields CASSLPRGRGTSETQYF.

This sequence joins TRBV6-5 and TRBJ1-2, with D unclear. From germline, CDR1 is MNHEY and CDR2 SVGAGI. This CDR3 comprises 13 residues. Trimming removed 6 bases from V and 4 bases from J, with 12 bases in between. As DNA, the CDR3 is TGTGCCAGCAGGTACATAGGAGGCTATGGCTACACCTTC. Protein sequence: CASRYIGGYGYTF.

The chain carries TRBV15 and TRBJ2-7; D perhaps matches TRBD1 (6 bases). CDR1 LNHNV and CDR2 YYDKDF come from the germline V gene (reference sequence). V dropped 0 bases and J dropped 5 bases, with 14 bases sitting between them. The CDR3 length is 15 residues. CDR3 region: CATSRDYRAADEQYF. CDR3 sequence (DNA): TGTGCCACCAGCAGAGACTACAGGGCGGCGGACGAGCAGTACTTC.

This clonotype was seen at least ten times. The rearrangement links TRBV7-3 to TRBJ2-2; D not resolved. V gave up 4 bases and J gave up 5 bases, with 8 bases separating them. The germline CDR1 and CDR2 sequences are SGHTA and FQGTGA. CDR3 length equals 13 residues. CDR3 in DNA: TGTGCCAGCAGCTGGACGAGTACCGGGGAGCTGTTTTTT. This gives the protein CASSWTSTGELFF.